The 20 T cell receptor beta chains below were found in one sample sequenced in a study of blood T cell repertoires in COVID-19. The repertoire was sequenced with immunoSEQ multiplex PCR; TCRdb's copy has only in-frame clones and lacks some. The data contain around 260,000 clones, approximately 88% of them seen just once; the ten biggest clones take up around 0.67%. Input material: peripheral blood. The receptors here all came from a human donor in a cohort sampled during active COVID-19.

The V and J genes are TRBV30 and TRBJ1-1, with D tentatively TRBD1 (5 bases). The CDR3 sequence is 12 residues long. Germline CDR1 and CDR2: GTSNPN and SVGIG (reference sequence). The ends were cut back, 3 bases at V and 3 bases at J, with 8 bases in the middle. The CDR3 region has the DNA TGTGCCTGGAGCCCAGGGTACACTGAAGCTTTCTTT. This codes for CAWSPGYTEAFF.

J is TRBJ1-1 and V is TRBV5-4; 9 nucleotides align to TRBD1. Germline V CDR1 and CDR2: SGHNT, YYREEE (reference sequence). This CDR3 region has 15 residues. With V trimmed by 4 bases and J by 3 bases, 7 bases remained unmatched. For the CDR3, the DNA is TGTGCCAGCAGCCCGACAGGGGGATCGGACACTGAAGCTTTCTTT. This gives the protein CASSPTGGSDTEAFF.

The rearrangement joins TRBV29-1 to TRBJ1-3; TRBD1 might be the D (6 bases). V was shortened by 3 bases and J by 2 bases, with 11 bases between the two germline ends. CDR1 is SQVTM and CDR2 is ANQGSEA in the germline V gene. The CDR3 sequence is 14 residues long. The CDR3 is CSVEKGTTGNTIYF. As DNA, the CDR3 is TGCAGCGTTGAGAAAGGGACAACTGGAAACACCATATATTTT.

The CDR3 DNA is TGTGCCAGCAGCCACCTCGGACGGGGGGGCTATGGCTACACCTTC. Its protein is CASSHLGRGGYGYTF. This chain uses TRBV3-1 (or the pseudogene TRBV3-2) with TRBJ1-2; TRBD1 is a possible D gene (5 bases). Trimming shortened V by 3 bases and J by 4 bases, and 15 bases separated the two germline ends. The CDR3 is 15 amino acids. Germline V gene data show CDR1 as LGHDT and CDR2 as YNNKEL (reference sequence).

This clone occurred once. Distinct nucleotide sequences in the sample also encode this CDR3. V and J are TRBV5-1 and TRBJ1-1; D gene unclear. V was cut by 0 bases and J by 8 bases, with 8 bases left in between. The CDR3 is 12 amino acids. Germline-derived CDR1 and CDR2 are SGHRS and YFSETQ. CDR3 sequence reads: CASSLEATEAFF. CDR3 bases: TGCGCCAGCAGCTTGGAAGCTACCGAAGCTTTCTTT.

The V call is TRBV2, the J call TRBJ1-5, with 9 bases aligning to TRBD1. Losses at the gene ends were 6 bases for V and 5 bases for J; bases not matched to a gene: 5. This CDR3 is built from 14 residues. Germline CDR1 reads SNHLY; CDR2 reads FYNNEI. The CDR3 nucleotides read TGTGCCAGCAGCCGGGACAGGGACGATCAGCCCCAGCATTTT. Residues: CASSRDRDDQPQHF. The full variable domain, in which reference TRBV2 and TRBJ1-5 provide the parts outside the CDR3, is EPEVTQTPSHQVTQMGQEVILRCVPISNHLYFYWYRQILGQKVEFLVSFYNNEISEKSEIFDDQFSVERPDGSNFTLKIRSTKLEDSAMYFCASSRDRDDQPQHFGDGTRLSIL.

The CDR3 nucleotides are TGTGCCAGCAGCGTAGCAGGGAATAATTCACCCCTCCACTTT. Protein sequence: CASSVAGNNSPLHF. This rearrangement joins TRBV9 to TRBJ1-6; a possible D gene is TRBD1 (5 bases). Germline V gene lookup returns CDR1 SGDLS and CDR2 YYNGEE. The CDR3 spans 14 residues. With 0 bases removed from V and 5 bases from J, the gap between germline ends came to 6 bases.

This clone occurred once. V and J are TRBV6-5 and TRBJ2-5, with 13 bases fitting TRBD2. This CDR3 is built from 15 residues. Germline V gene lookup returns CDR1 MNHEY and CDR2 SVGAGI. V was pared by 6 bases and J by 1 base, with 2 bases of the junction left unmatched. The CDR3 here is CASRGLAGRQETQYF. The DNA for the CDR3 is TGTGCCAGCAGGGGACTAGCGGGGCGCCAAGAGACCCAGTACTTC.

This clone was counted once. The V gene is TRBV6-5, the J gene TRBJ2-7; 7 bases are shared with TRBD1. With V trimmed by 8 bases and J by 2 bases, 3 bases remained unmatched. Germline CDR1 reads MNHEY; CDR2 reads SVGAGI. CDR3 size: 12 residues. CDR3 residues: CASYGTAYEQYF. CDR3 DNA sequence: TGTGCCAGCTACGGGACAGCCTACGAGCAGTACTTC.

V and J are TRBV7-8 and TRBJ2-2, with 8 bases lining up with TRBD1. J was trimmed by 3 bases and V by 10 bases; bases with no gene match: 7. The CDR3 is made up of 14 amino acids. Looked up from germline, CDR1 is SGHVS and CDR2 is FQNEAQ. The CDR3 sequence is CAIGDRGYTGELFF. The CDR3 DNA is TGTGCCATTGGAGACAGGGGATACACCGGGGAGCTGTTTTTT. The variable domain in full, completed from reference TRBV7-8 and TRBJ2-2, reads GAGVSQSPRYKVAKRGQDVALRCDPISGHVSLFWYQQALGQGPEFLTYFQNEAQLDKSGLPSDRFFAERPEGSVSTLKIQRTQQEDSAVYLCAIGDRGYTGELFFGEGSRLTVL.

The V gene is TRBV7-2, the J gene TRBJ2-3, with 8 bases aligning to TRBD2. Trimming took 2 bases from V and 2 from J; bases not matched to a gene: 6. CDR1 and CDR2 from the germline V gene are SGHTA and FQGNSA. The CDR3 is made up of 16 amino acids. The CDR3 is CASSLSSSGYTDTQYF. For the CDR3, the DNA is TGTGCCAGCAGCTTATCGTCTAGCGGGTACACAGATACGCAGTATTTT.

The V call is TRBV11-2, the J call TRBJ1-4; 9 bases match TRBD1. Germline V gene data show CDR1 as SGHAT and CDR2 as FQNNGV. J was trimmed by 0 bases and V by 5 bases; bases with no gene match: 10. The length of the CDR3 is 18 residues. This CDR3 reads CASSPRTGVRATNEKLFF. The DNA of the CDR3 is TGTGCCAGCAGCCCTCGGACAGGGGTTCGGGCAACTAATGAAAAACTGTTTTTT.

This rearrangement joins TRBV19 to TRBJ2-1, with 12 bases fitting TRBD1. The CDR3 has 17 residues. CDR1 is LNHDA, CDR2 SQIVND, per germline (reference sequence). Trimming removed 0 bases from V and 8 bases from J; junction bases left unmatched: 8. The DNA of the CDR3 is TGTGCCAGTAGTATAGATTCGGGGACAGGGGGCTGGGATGAGCAGTTCTTC. Its protein is CASSIDSGTGGWDEQFF.

This clone was recorded once. The gene calls are TRBV6-2 or TRBV6-3 and TRBJ1-1; D is ambiguous. V lost 3 bases and J 3 bases, leaving 11 bases between the germline ends. Germline values: CDR1 MNHEY, CDR2 SVGEGT. The CDR3 loop spans 14 amino acids. This CDR3 reads CASSYGQMYTEAFF. CDR3 DNA: TGTGCCAGCAGTTATGGGCAGATGTACACTGAAGCTTTCTTT.

This rearrangement joins TRBV30 to TRBJ1-4; 7 nucleotides line up with TRBD1. The CDR3 covers 15 residues. Per germline, CDR1 GTSNPN and CDR2 SVGIG (reference sequence). The J segment lost 0 bases and the V segment lost 5 bases, leaving 6 bases of the junction unmatched. CDR3 sequence: CAWQGDFATNEKLFF. For the CDR3, the DNA is TGTGCCTGGCAGGGGGATTTTGCAACTAATGAAAAACTGTTTTTT.

This chain uses TRBV28 with TRBJ2-1; the match to TRBD2 covers 9 bases. Trimming at V came to 2 bases and at J to 7 bases, leaving 12 bases not matched to a gene. This CDR3 has 17 amino acids. CDR1 is MDHEN, CDR2 SYDVKM, per germline. The CDR3 DNA reads as TGTGCCAGCAGTTTACCCTCGGCGGGAGGGCCGCGGAATGAGCAGTTCTTC. It translates to CASSLPSAGGPRNEQFF.

The CDR3 DNA follows: TGTGCCAGTAGTATAGTCCAGGGGAACACTGAAGCTTTCTTT. Amino acids: CASSIVQGNTEAFF. The rearrangement uses TRBV19 and TRBJ1-1; possible D gene TRBD1, 5 bases. The CDR3 is 14 amino acids. Deletions cut 1 base from V and 1 base from J, with 7 bases between. CDR1 is LNHDA, CDR2 SQIVND, per germline (reference sequence).

This clone was detected only once. The chain recombines TRBV28 with TRBJ1-3; a possible D gene is TRBD1 (5 bases). This CDR3 is built from 16 residues. The germline gives CDR1 MDHEN, CDR2 SYDVKM. The V end was cut by 2 bases, the J end by 2 bases, with 13 bases between. CDR3 residues: CASSLAFRGTGNTIYF. CDR3 bases: TGTGCCAGCAGTTTAGCTTTTCGGGGGACTGGAAACACCATATATTTT.

This chain links TRBV9 with TRBJ1-1; D not certain. Germline-derived CDR1 and CDR2 are SGDLS and YYNGEE. This CDR3 region has 14 residues. Trimming removed 0 bases from V and 6 bases from J, with 12 bases in between. CDR3 coding DNA: TGTGCCAGCAGCGTAGTAAGTCTAGATTCTGAAGCTTTCTTT. This encodes CASSVVSLDSEAFF.

The genes are TRBV5-4 and TRBJ2-7; D not certain. Germline V gene data show CDR1 as SGHNT and CDR2 as YYREEE (reference sequence). This CDR3 has 15 residues. With 0 bases removed from V and 4 bases from J, the gap between germline ends came to 14 bases. In nucleotides, the CDR3 is TGTGCCAGCAGCTTGGCCGAACTGGGCAATTACGAGCAGTACTTC. Protein product: CASSLAELGNYEQYF.